Listed here is a single TCR beta chain. The antigen remains undetermined. These data originate in a study of T cell responses to AZD1222 COVID-19 vaccine. Whole-study findings and limits: Females outnumbered males among donors, who were mostly white British; clonal diversity was possibly underestimated. Reports say nearly half of spike-specific TCRs go after unmutated variant regions. Mapped onto spike, vaccine-associated CD4 TCRs spanned it and were dominant at 160-218 and 743-854.

The protocol was immunoSEQ multiplex PCR, while the TCRdb copy is restricted to in-frame clones and leaves out a portion. The sample records around 120,000 clones, around 85% being singletons. Germline V gene lookup returns CDR1 KGHSH and CDR2 LQKENI. The CDR3 contains 15 residues. The ends lost 1 base at V and 6 bases at J; junction bases unmatched: 9. The rearrangement joins TRBV18 to TRBJ2-7; TRBD2 aligns across 7 bases. This material consisted of peripheral blood, taken on day 0 of AZD1222 vaccination. The TCR originated in an adult in good health. In DNA, the CDR3 is TGTGCCAGCTCACCACAATGGGGAGGGTCGGCCGAGCAGTACTTC. It specifies CASSPQWGGSAEQYF.